The 32 T cell receptor beta chains below were found in one sample sequenced in a study of T cells after yellow fever vaccination. MiXCR, applied by TCRdb to the 5' RACE reads, yields one record per CDR3 protein. The sample has about 85,000 distinct CDR3 sequences; 13% are singletons. Sequencing was performed on CD8+ T cells not binding an NS4B(214-222) dextramer, sorted from PBMCs, taken roughly 20 days after the first yellow fever vaccination. The receptors originated from a man younger than 35 who received the YFV17D yellow fever vaccine.

The V gene is TRBV12-3 or TRBV12-4, the J gene TRBJ2-7; possibly TRBD1 for D (5 bases). Trimming cost V 1 base and J 2 bases, with 6 bases left between them. The CDR3 consists of 13 residues. Here the CDR3 reads CASSLEGTYEQYV. For the CDR3, the DNA is TGTGCCAGCAGTTTAGAGGGGACCTACGAGCAGTACGTC.

The chain combines TRBV12-3 or TRBV12-4 with TRBJ2-1, with D unclear. Trimming removed 5 bases at V and 4 bases at J, with 12 bases between. The CDR3 is 14 residues long. The chain's CDR3 is CASSRSEQYNEQFF. The DNA for the CDR3 is TGTGCCAGCAGTAGATCCGAGCAATACAATGAGCAGTTCTTC.

This clonotype was found many times. The genes are TRBV27 and TRBJ2-7; D unclear. The CDR3 is made up of 13 amino acids. V shed 5 bases and J shed 3 bases, with 11 bases lying between them. From germline, CDR1 is MNHEY and CDR2 SMNVEV (reference sequence). Here the CDR3 DNA reads TGTGCCAGCAGTCGAGGCGCATACTACGAGCAGTACGTC. This gives the protein CASSRGAYYEQYV.

This clonotype showed up many times. This rearrangement joins TRBV29-1 to TRBJ2-5, with D tentatively TRBD2 (5 bases). The CDR3 consists of 14 residues. Per the germline V gene, CDR1 is SQVTM and CDR2 is ANQGSEA. The V end was cut by 0 bases, the J end by 5 bases, with 13 bases between. The CDR3 bases are TGCAGCGTTGAAGATCTGAAGGGAGAGGAGACCCAGTACTTC. It translates to CSVEDLKGEETQYF.

This clonotype has just a few counts. The rearrangement links TRBV7-9 to TRBJ1-1; D unresolved. The germline V gene encodes CDR1 SEHNR and CDR2 FQNEAQ (reference sequence). V was shortened by 5 bases and J by 8 bases, with 3 bases between the two germline ends. The CDR3 is 9 amino acids. CDR3 nucleotide sequence: TGTGCCAGCAGCCTAGAAGCTTTCTTT. This encodes CASSLEAFF.

The chain uses TRBV6-5 and TRBJ2-7; D possibly matches TRBD1 or TRBD2 (6 bases each). V was pared by 0 bases and J by 0 bases, with 15 bases between. This CDR3 has 17 residues. Germline-derived CDR1 and CDR2 are MNHEY and SVGAGI. The CDR3 nucleotides read TGTGCCAGCAGTTACTCCGCCGGGGGCCCTAGCTCCTACGAGCAGTACTTC. Its protein is CASSYSAGGPSSYEQYF.

A note on this clonotype: One end of the junction does not line up with germline, which may come from a read error. The chain joins TRBV5-6 to TRBJ2-5; TRBD1 is a possible D gene (5 bases). Germline lookup yields CDR1 SGHDT and CDR2 YYEEEE. The CDR3 has 18 residues. The CDR3 loop is CACSLARASRSGGETQYF. The CDR3 DNA is TGTGCCTGCAGCTTGGCCAGGGCATCACGGTCGGGTGGAGAGACCCAGTACTTC.

In its sample, this clonotype was seen a few times. V and J are TRBV6-5 and TRBJ2-1; 10 bases match TRBD1. Looked up from germline, CDR1 is MNHEY and CDR2 is SVGAGI. Trimming removed 2 bases from V and 4 bases from J; junction bases left unmatched: 11. The CDR3 spans 18 residues. The CDR3 reads CASSYPTSDRGLYNEQFF. CDR3 in DNA: TGTGCCAGCAGTTACCCGACCTCGGACAGGGGGTTGTACAATGAGCAGTTCTTC.

This clonotype was seen only a few times. This sequence joins TRBV14 and TRBJ1-2; no firm D call. The CDR3 consists of 14 residues. V dropped 0 bases and J dropped 8 bases, with 13 bases sitting between them. CDR1 SGHDN and CDR2 FVKESK come from the germline V gene. CDR3 amino acids: CASSQELRGGGYTF. CDR3 nucleotide sequence: TGTGCCAGCAGCCAAGAATTGCGAGGTGGCGGCTACACCTTC. Using reference TRBV14 and TRBJ1-2 for the parts outside the CDR3, the full variable domain is EAGVTQFPSHSVIEKGQTVTLRCDPISGHDNLYWYRRVMGKEIKFLLHFVKESKQDESGMPNNRFLAERTGGTYSTLKVQPAELEDSGVYFCASSQELRGGGYTFGSGTRLTVV.

This clonotype turned up a few times. The rearrangement uses TRBV5-1 and TRBJ2-5, with D possibly TRBD1 on 5 matching bases. Trimming took 4 bases from V and 2 from J, leaving 18 bases between them. CDR1 SGHRS and CDR2 YFSETQ come from the germline V gene. CDR3 size: 16 residues. CDR3 loop: CASSIGLTEGQETQYF. The CDR3 region has the DNA TGCGCCAGCAGCATTGGGTTGACAGAAGGACAAGAGACCCAGTACTTC.

In this sample, this clonotype turned up a few times. CDR3 loop: CSAQTDWSLYNEQFF. The CDR3 nucleotides are TGCAGTGCGCAAACCGACTGGTCGCTTTACAATGAGCAGTTCTTC. The V gene is TRBV20-1, the J gene TRBJ2-1; D remains ambiguous. Deletions cut 6 bases from V and 4 bases from J, with 19 bases between. The germline gives CDR1 DFQATT, CDR2 SNEGSKA (reference sequence). This CDR3 contains 15 residues.

This clonotype was counted between two and nine times. The chain uses TRBV5-1 and TRBJ1-3; possibly TRBD1 for D (6 bases). There are 16 residues in the CDR3. The V gene's germline CDR1 is SGHRS and CDR2 YFSETQ. Trimming took off 3 bases at V and 0 bases at J, with 13 bases between the two ends. The CDR3 region is CASSWDWTDSGNTIYF. DNA for the CDR3: TGCGCCAGCAGCTGGGATTGGACAGACTCTGGAAACACCATATATTTT.

This chain joins TRBV9 and TRBJ1-5; D not resolved. CDR3 length: 13 amino acids. Germline CDR1 reads SGDLS; CDR2 reads YYNGEE. The germline V and J ends were trimmed by 0 bases and 7 bases, with 8 bases remaining between them. CDR3 bases: TGTGCCAGCAGCGTAGGATTTGGCCAGCCCCAGCATTTT. Amino acid sequence: CASSVGFGQPQHF.

V and J are TRBV29-1 and TRBJ2-5, with unresolved D. CDR1 and CDR2 (germline): SQVTM, ANQGSEA. Trimming shortened V by 4 bases and J by 0 bases, and 9 bases separated the two germline ends. CDR3 length equals 13 residues. This chain's CDR3 is CSVVQLYQETQYF. The CDR3 DNA is TGCAGCGTTGTACAGCTCTACCAAGAGACCCAGTACTTC.

The rearrangement uses TRBV10-3 and TRBJ1-6, with no clear D. V lost 4 bases to trimming and J lost 7 bases, with 17 bases between them. There are 16 residues in the CDR3. CDR1 ENHRY and CDR2 SYGVKD come from the germline V gene. The CDR3 sequence: CAISVRREGPNSPLHF. In DNA, the CDR3 is TGTGCCATCAGTGTACGGAGGGAAGGGCCAAATTCACCCCTCCACTTT.

CDR3 loop: CASSSHSTDTQYF. As DNA, the CDR3 is TGCGCCAGCAGCTCCCACAGCACAGATACGCAGTATTTT. This rearrangement joins TRBV4-3 to TRBJ2-3, with D hard to call. The V end was cut by 5 bases, the J end by 0 bases, with 6 bases between. This CDR3 is built from 13 residues. Germline-derived CDR1 and CDR2 are LGHNA and YSLEER.

In DNA, the CDR3 is TGTGCCAGCAGCGCAGAAGGGACCCTCGGGACCACTGAAGCTTTCTTT. Its protein product is CASSAEGTLGTTEAFF. The genes are TRBV9 and TRBJ1-1, with TRBD1 as a possible D gene (5 bases). The CDR3 covers 16 residues. Germline values: CDR1 SGDLS, CDR2 YYNGEE. The V gene lost 3 bases and the J gene lost 4 bases, with 19 bases spanning the gap.

The chain couples TRBV4-1 to TRBJ2-7; TRBD2 aligns across 10 bases. The germline V gene encodes CDR1 MGHRA and CDR2 YSYEKL. The CDR3 extends over 21 amino acids. The ends lost 2 bases at V and 3 bases at J; junction bases unmatched: 22. The CDR3 is CASSQMHLPTELAGSFYEQYF. The CDR3 coding sequence is TGCGCCAGCAGCCAAATGCACTTACCGACCGAACTAGCGGGGAGCTTCTACGAGCAGTACTTC.

The chain joins TRBV5-1 to TRBJ2-1; no clear D. CDR3 length equals 13 residues. V was cut by 3 bases and J by 5 bases, with 9 bases left in between. Germline values: CDR1 SGHRS, CDR2 YFSETQ. The CDR3 coding sequence is TGCGCCAGCAGCTCCGACGGCAACAATGAGCAGTTCTTC. Its protein is CASSSDGNNEQFF.

The chain carries TRBV10-3 and TRBJ2-7, with 8 bases matching TRBD2. Germline CDR1 and CDR2: ENHRY and SYGVKD. The CDR3 spans 14 residues. With V trimmed by 3 bases and J by 5 bases, 6 bases remained unmatched. The CDR3, as DNA: TGTGCCATCAGTGATCCGGGGGGGGGCGACGAGCAGTACTTC. As protein: CAISDPGGGDEQYF.

This chain joins TRBV20-1 and TRBJ2-1, with TRBD2 matching over 11 bases. The CDR3 is 15 amino acids. V was clipped by 0 bases and J by 6 bases; unmatched bases: 4. Germline V gene sequence: CDR1 DFQATT, CDR2 SNEGSKA (reference sequence). The DNA of the CDR3 is TGCAGTGCTAGAGATCTAGCGGGGGGCTCCAATGAGCAGTTCTTC. This translates into CSARDLAGGSNEQFF.

This clonotype has a handful of counts. The chain carries TRBV6-5 and TRBJ2-3, with 8 bases fitting TRBD2. The CDR3 is made up of 17 amino acids. Germline lookup yields CDR1 MNHEY and CDR2 SVGAGI. V shed 0 bases, J shed 5 bases, and the junction held 10 bases outside the gene matches. For the CDR3, the DNA is TGTGCCAGCAGTTACTCCCCCGGGGGGGCCGACATAGATACGCAGTATTTT. It specifies CASSYSPGGADIDTQYF.

This clonotype was observed a few times. J is TRBJ2-3 and V is TRBV12-3 or TRBV12-4, with D possibly matching TRBD1 (6 bases). CDR3 length equals 15 residues. The germline V and J ends were trimmed by 3 bases and 1 base, with 11 bases remaining between them. The CDR3 is CASSFSGVRTDTQYF. Written as DNA, the CDR3 is TGTGCCAGCAGTTTCTCAGGGGTACGCACAGATACGCAGTATTTT.

V usage is TRBV7-9 and J usage is TRBJ2-1, with D tentatively TRBD2 (5 bases). Germline loops: CDR1 SEHNR, CDR2 FQNEAQ (reference sequence). This CDR3 spans 13 amino acids. The germline V and J ends were trimmed by 3 bases and 8 bases, with 11 bases remaining between them. The CDR3 DNA reads TGTGCCAGCAGCTTCCCGGCGGGCTATGAGCAGTTCTTC. Protein product: CASSFPAGYEQFF.

This clonotype has more than one count but fewer than ten. The V and J genes are TRBV20-1 and TRBJ2-7; the D gene could be TRBD1 or TRBD2 (5 bases each). Germline V gene lookup returns CDR1 DFQATT and CDR2 SNEGSKA (reference sequence). The CDR3 sequence is 14 residues long. Trimming stripped 3 bases from V and 2 bases from J, with 14 bases between. Written as DNA, the CDR3 is TGCAGTGCTAGGGCCTATCAGGGAGCCTACGAGCAGTACTTC. Residues: CSARAYQGAYEQYF.

The chain couples TRBV29-1 to TRBJ2-6, with D perhaps matching TRBD2 (7 bases). This CDR3 contains 14 residues. The V gene lost 5 bases and the J gene lost 3 bases, with 11 bases spanning the gap. From germline, CDR1 is SQVTM and CDR2 ANQGSEA. CDR3: CSVRGGVGANVLTF. The DNA of the CDR3 is TGCAGCGTTAGGGGGGGGGTTGGGGCCAACGTCCTGACTTTC. Full variable domain (rest looked up from reference TRBV29-1 and TRBJ2-6): SAVISQKPSRDICQRGTSLTIQCQVDSQVTMMFWYRQQPGQSLTLIATANQGSEATYESGFVIDKFPISRPNLTFSTLTVSNMSPEDSSIYLCSVRGGVGANVLTFGAGSRLTVL.

This clonotype was found a few times. V gene TRBV5-1 combines with J gene TRBJ2-1, with 10 bases identical to TRBD1. CDR3 size: 13 residues. Per the germline V gene, CDR1 is SGHRS and CDR2 is YFSETQ. V shed 5 bases, J shed 8 bases, and the junction held 4 bases outside the gene matches. CDR3 protein: CASSLTGGHEQFF. The CDR3 nucleotides read TGCGCCAGCAGTCTGACAGGGGGCCATGAGCAGTTCTTC. The full variable domain, completed using reference TRBV5-1 and TRBJ2-1, is KAGVTQTPRYLIKTRGQQVTLSCSPISGHRSVSWYQQTPGQGLQFLFEYFSETQRNKGNFPGRFSGRQFSNSRSEMNVSTLELGDSALYLCASSLTGGHEQFFGPGTRLTVL.

The sample holds a few counts of this clonotype. The rearrangement uses TRBV19 and TRBJ2-7, with D hard to call. This CDR3 is built from 14 residues. The V gene's germline CDR1 is LNHDA and CDR2 SQIVND (reference sequence). The V end lost 5 bases, the J end lost 1 base, and 12 bases lay between the germline ends. As DNA, the CDR3 is TGTGCCAGTAGTCGGTCACACGGATCCTACGAGCAGTACTTC. Residues: CASSRSHGSYEQYF. Together with reference TRBV19 and TRBJ2-7, the CDR3 gives the full variable domain: DGGITQSPKYLFRKEGQNVTLSCEQNLNHDAMYWYRQDPGQGLRLIYYSQIVNDFQKGDIAEGYSVSREKKESFPLTVTSAQKNPTAFYLCASSRSHGSYEQYFGPGTRLTVT.

The genes are TRBV10-3 and TRBJ1-2; the D gene is possibly TRBD1 (5 bases). Trimming took 0 bases from V and 4 from J, leaving 18 bases between them. Germline lookup yields CDR1 ENHRY and CDR2 SYGVKD. CDR3 length: 17 residues. The CDR3 loop is CAISESGQDTTFYGYTF. CDR3 sequence (DNA): TGTGCCATCAGTGAGTCGGGTCAGGACACTACCTTCTATGGCTACACCTTC.

The V gene is TRBV5-4, the J gene TRBJ2-1; either TRBD1 or TRBD2 may fit D (6 bases each). Per germline, CDR1 SGHNT and CDR2 YYREEE (reference sequence). V was shortened by 6 bases and J by 8 bases, with 9 bases between the two germline ends. The CDR3 loop spans 11 amino acids. The CDR3 DNA sequence: TGTGCCAGCACGGGGGCGGATGAGCAGTTCTTC. It specifies CASTGADEQFF.

This clonotype was detected a few times. The chain is built from TRBV27 and TRBJ2-1; 7 bases align to TRBD1. The V gene's germline CDR1 is MNHEY and CDR2 SMNVEV (reference sequence). The CDR3 loop spans 14 amino acids. After removal of 4 bases from V and 5 bases from J, the junction contained 5 bases not matched to a gene. The CDR3 DNA reads TGTGCCAGCAGTTCCGGGACAGCAAACAATGAGCAGTTCTTC. Translation gives CASSSGTANNEQFF.

V and J are TRBV13 and TRBJ2-1; the match to TRBD1 covers 9 bases. The CDR3 contains 15 residues. The germline V gene has CDR1 PRHDT and CDR2 FYEKMQ (reference sequence). Losses at the gene ends were 5 bases for V and 4 bases for J; bases not matched to a gene: 6. CDR3 amino acids: CASSPLGQGYNEQFF. In nucleotides, the CDR3 is TGTGCCAGCAGCCCCTTAGGACAGGGGTACAATGAGCAGTTCTTC.